What follows is one T cell receptor beta chain and its context. This specimen belongs to a study of cytomegalovirus exposure and HLA in healthy donors. Looked up from germline, CDR1 is MNHNS and CDR2 is SASEGT. Deletions cut 3 bases from V and 2 bases from J, with 16 bases between. The CDR3 runs 16 residues. With 60 Vbeta and 13 Jbeta primers, the PCR was carried out. Using immunoSEQ multiplex PCR, the repertoire was profiled, and TCRdb retains in-frame clones only, with some absent. The table lists some 130,000 clones, roughly 63% of them singletons. This chain connects TRBV6-1 to TRBJ1-2, with D tentatively TRBD1 (5 bases). This clonotype was sampled from a man aged 35-49 years in good health and CMV-seropositive. Sequenced material: PBMCs. Written as DNA, the CDR3 is TGTGCCAGCAGTGATCATCCAGGGTCTGGGAACTATGGCTACACCTTC. Translated, it gives CASSDHPGSGNYGYTF.